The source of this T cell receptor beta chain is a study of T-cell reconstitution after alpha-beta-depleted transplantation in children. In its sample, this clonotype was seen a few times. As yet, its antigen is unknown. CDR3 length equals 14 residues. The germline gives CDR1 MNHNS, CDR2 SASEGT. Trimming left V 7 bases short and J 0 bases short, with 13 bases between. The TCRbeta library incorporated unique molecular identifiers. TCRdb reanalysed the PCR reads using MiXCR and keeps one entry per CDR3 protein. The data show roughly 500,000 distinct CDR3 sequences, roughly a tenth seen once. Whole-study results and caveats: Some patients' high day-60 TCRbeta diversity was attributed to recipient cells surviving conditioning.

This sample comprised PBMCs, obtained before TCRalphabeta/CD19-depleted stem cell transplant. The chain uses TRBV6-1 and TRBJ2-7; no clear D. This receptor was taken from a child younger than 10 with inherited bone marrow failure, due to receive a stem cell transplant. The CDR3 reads CASTTWSASYEQYF. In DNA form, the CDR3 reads TGTGCCAGCACGACGTGGTCAGCCTCCTACGAGCAGTACTTC.